A selection of T cell receptor beta chains follows, all from one sample in a study of shared clonotypes between healthy human individuals. Sequenced by immunoSEQ multiplex PCR; TCRdb stores in-frame clones only, minus some. The sample contains 700,000 or so clones, around 72% of which appear only once. The sample consisted of memory CD4+ T cells sorted from blood. The receptors here all came from a woman aged 25 to 39 in good health. Each CDR3 is given with its conserved first and last residue. A D gene is named only where the DNA matches it firmly. Not every row has a clone size; where given, it reads once, few, many or a size class.

d_call	j_call	cdr3_length	v_call	clone_size	cdr3_nt	cdr3_aa
TRBD1	TRBJ2-2	16	TRBV28	once	TGTGCCAGCAGTTCAGCCGGGACAGGGAACACCGGGGAGCTGTTTTTT	CASSSAGTGNTGELFF
NA	TRBJ1-4	16	TRBV4-1	NA	TGCGCCAGCAGCCAGTGGGGCCGAACACTCAATGAAAAACTGTTTTTT	CASSQWGRTLNEKLFF
NA	TRBJ2-4	15	TRBV5-4	NA	TGTGCCAGCAGCTTTCCGGGAGCCACCAAAAACATTCAGTACTTC	CASSFPGATKNIQYF
NA	TRBJ1-2	13	TRBV19	NA	TGTGCCAGTAGTCCCACCGGGCCCGGCGGCTACACCTTC	CASSPTGPGGYTF
NA	TRBJ1-5	15	TRBV10-3	few	TGTGCCATCAGTGAGTCGCAGGGAGGTCGTCAGCCCCAGCATTTT	CAISESQGGRQPQHF
NA	TRBJ2-1	12	TRBV6-1	NA	TGTGCCAGCAGTGAACGATACAATGAGCAGTTCTTC	CASSERYNEQFF
NA	TRBJ2-3	15	TRBV5-1	NA	TGCGCCAGCAGCTTGGCATCTTCTAGCACAGATACGCAGTATTTT	CASSLASSSTDTQYF
NA	TRBJ1-1	13	TRBV4-2	NA	TGTGCCAGCAGCCAAGAGGGTGGGATTGAAGCTTTCTTT	CASSQEGGIEAFF
TRBD1	TRBJ1-1	14	TRBV28	NA	TGTGCCAGCAGTTTAGGCAGGGGGGACACTGAAGCTTTCTTT	CASSLGRGDTEAFF
NA	TRBJ2-7	13	TRBV5-1	NA	TGCGCCAGCGCCTTGGGGAACTCCTACGAGCAGTACTTC	CASALGNSYEQYF
NA	TRBJ1-3	13	TRBV7-9	NA	TGTGCCAGCAGCCTGGGAGGTAGAAACACCATATATTTT	CASSLGGRNTIYF
NA	TRBJ2-1	17	TRBV25-1	NA	TGTGCCAGCAGTGAAGTCGGGACTGAGAAATCCTACAATGAGCAGTTCTTC	CASSEVGTEKSYNEQFF
TRBD1	TRBJ1-2	14	TRBV28	few	TGTGCCAGCAGCCCTGGACAGGTCGACTATGGCTACACCTTC	CASSPGQVDYGYTF
NA	TRBJ2-1	14	TRBV15	NA	TGTGCCACCAGCAGAGCCCCACTAGTAAATGAGCAGTTCTTC	CATSRAPLVNEQFF
TRBD1	TRBJ2-3	14	TRBV9	NA	TGTGCCAGCAGCGTCCGACAGGGCCAAGATACGCAGTATTTT	CASSVRQGQDTQYF
TRBD1	TRBJ1-2	15	TRBV6-4	NA	TGTGCCAGCAGTGAAGACAGGGGGCATCACTATGGCTACACCTTC	CASSEDRGHHYGYTF
NA	TRBJ2-1	15	TRBV11-2	NA	TGTGCCAGCAGCTTAGTTCCCATGAATTACAATGAGCAGTTCTTC	CASSLVPMNYNEQFF
TRBD1	TRBJ1-1	11	TRBV20-1	few	TGCAGTGCTGACAGGGATACTGAAGCTTTCTTT	CSADRDTEAFF
NA	TRBJ2-1	17	TRBV7-8	many	TGTGCCAGCAGCTTAGTCTGGGGGACTCCAGACTACAATGAGCAGTTCTTC	CASSLVWGTPDYNEQFF
NA	TRBJ2-1	13	TRBV5-4	NA	TGTGCCAGCAGCTTGGGGACCGGCAATGAGCAGTTCTTC	CASSLGTGNEQFF